This passage covers 23 T cell receptor beta chains from one sample sequenced in a study of T cell responses to AZD1222 COVID-19 vaccine. The method was immunoSEQ multiplex PCR; TCRdb's version includes in-frame clones alone and lacks a portion of them. The table lists about 180,000 clones, 94% of them singletons. The material was peripheral blood, obtained 28 days after the second AZD1222 dose. These receptors were obtained from an adult who received the AZD1222 COVID-19 vaccine.

The chain joins TRBV5-6 to TRBJ1-1; no clear D. This CDR3 is built from 15 residues. The V gene lost 1 base and the J gene lost 1 base, with 11 bases spanning the gap. The V gene's germline CDR1 is SGHDT and CDR2 YYEEEE. CDR3 region: CASSLLAGGNTEAFF. In nucleotides, the CDR3 is TGTGCCAGCAGCTTGTTGGCAGGCGGGAACACTGAAGCTTTCTTT.

V gene TRBV9 combines with J gene TRBJ1-6, with D uncertain. V was trimmed by 8 bases and J by 5 bases, leaving 17 bases between them. Germline V CDR1 and CDR2: SGDLS, YYNGEE. There are 15 residues in the CDR3. The CDR3 DNA sequence: TGTGCCAGTCCCACCCCAAGATTGGATAATTCACCCCTCCACTTT. It codes for CASPTPRLDNSPLHF.

The CDR3, as DNA: TGTGCCAGCAGTCAAGGACAGGTAGATTCACCCCTCCACTTT. It encodes CASSQGQVDSPLHF. The rearrangement links TRBV6-6 to TRBJ1-6, with 7 bases matching TRBD1. Trimming took 5 bases from V and 8 from J; bases not matched to a gene: 6. The length of the CDR3 is 14 residues. Germline CDR1 and CDR2: MNHNY and SVGAGI (reference sequence).

This chain links TRBV6-5 with TRBJ2-7; tentatively, D is TRBD1 (6 bases). The CDR3 runs to 13 residues. Germline CDR1 reads MNHEY; CDR2 reads SVGAGI. V was trimmed by 6 bases and J by 7 bases, leaving 16 bases between them. The CDR3 DNA is TGTGCCAGCAGCCGGGACACTATGCGGGAGCAGTACTTC. Its translation is CASSRDTMREQYF.

The rearrangement joins TRBV4-2 to TRBJ1-3; D gene ambiguous. Germline CDR1 LGHNA, CDR2 YNFKEQ. Trimming pared 6 bases from V and 0 bases from J, leaving 9 bases between. The CDR3 has 14 amino acids. This chain's CDR3 is CASRTVYSGNTIYF. In DNA, the CDR3 is TGTGCCAGCAGAACAGTATACTCTGGAAACACCATATATTTT.

Of note for this clone: It is likely a read error, because the conserved phenylalanine at the end of the CDR3 is missing. It is unclear where the CDR3 begins or ends on the DNA, so no DNA is shown, and the CDR3 is as TCRdb lists it. The J gene is TRBJ2-7, the V gene TRBV3-1 (or the pseudogene TRBV3-2); TRBD2, the D gene given by the table, was not confirmed from the DNA. CDR1 is LGHDT and CDR2 is YNNKEL in the germline V gene (reference sequence). Both ends counted, the CDR3 spans 13 residues. The CDR3 protein is CASSQGSSGGPSI.

J is TRBJ2-1 and V is TRBV7-9, with D perhaps assigned TRBD1 or TRBD2 (6 bases each). The CDR3 consists of 17 residues. Per the germline V gene, CDR1 is SEHNR and CDR2 is FQNEAQ (reference sequence). Trimming removed 6 bases from V and 2 bases from J, with 20 bases in between. The CDR3 DNA is TGTGCCAGCAGAAGACAGGACCCGGGGGCCACCTACAATGAGCAGTTCTTC. This sequence encodes CASRRQDPGATYNEQFF.

This clone was picked up one time. This chain joins TRBV5-6 and TRBJ1-3; D ambiguous. Trimming took off 0 bases at V and 3 bases at J, with 13 bases between the two ends. The CDR3 runs to 16 residues. Germline values: CDR1 SGHDT, CDR2 YYEEEE. The CDR3 reads CASSLVDATGGNTIYF. Here the CDR3 DNA reads TGTGCCAGCAGCTTGGTAGACGCAACCGGTGGAAACACCATATATTTT.

This chain uses TRBV4-1 with TRBJ2-7, with D possibly matching TRBD1 (5 bases). This CDR3 has 14 amino acids. Germline V gives CDR1 MGHRA, CDR2 YSYEKL. Trimming left V 1 base short and J 9 bases short, with 16 bases between. Written as DNA, the CDR3 is TGCGCCAGCAGCCAAGTGGATAAGGGGATCGGGCAGTACTTC. Amino acids: CASSQVDKGIGQYF.

The chain employs TRBV9 and TRBJ1-4; D possibly corresponds to TRBD1 (5 bases). This CDR3 contains 15 residues. Germline values: CDR1 SGDLS, CDR2 YYNGEE. V lost 4 bases to trimming and J lost 8 bases, with 18 bases between them. This chain's CDR3 is CASSIGTARGEKLFF. In DNA, the CDR3 is TGTGCCAGCAGCATTGGGACGGCGCGAGGAGAAAAACTGTTTTTT.

V and J are TRBV11-3 and TRBJ2-2; D gene ambiguous. Trimming removed 6 bases at V and 5 bases at J, with 16 bases between. The CDR3 totals 15 residues. Per the germline V gene, CDR1 is SGHNT and CDR2 is YENEEA. The chain's CDR3 is CASSLDPALTGELFF. For the CDR3, the DNA is TGTGCCAGCAGTCTAGACCCGGCCCTTACCGGGGAGCTGTTTTTT.

The chain recombines TRBV4-3 with TRBJ2-7; TRBD1 is a possible D gene (6 bases). The CDR3 length is 18 residues. Germline-derived CDR1 and CDR2 are LGHNA and YSLEER. Trimming cost V 0 bases and J 0 bases, with 18 bases left between them. CDR3 in DNA: TGCGCCAGCAGCCAAGAGGTGGGGCAGGGGTTCCTCTCCTACGAGCAGTACTTC. It codes for CASSQEVGQGFLSYEQYF.

The genes are TRBV27 and TRBJ2-7, with 9 bases fitting TRBD1. The J segment lost 4 bases and the V segment lost 5 bases, leaving 6 bases of the junction unmatched. The CDR3 extends over 14 amino acids. The germline V gene encodes CDR1 MNHEY and CDR2 SMNVEV (reference sequence). DNA of the CDR3: TGTGCCAGCAGTGATGGGACAGGGATTTACGAGCAGTACTTC. Translation gives CASSDGTGIYEQYF.

The V gene is TRBV25-1, the J gene TRBJ2-2, with a weak D call TRBD2 (6 bases). The germline CDR1 and CDR2 sequences are MGHDK and SYGVNS. V dropped 3 bases and J dropped 3 bases, with 8 bases sitting between them. This CDR3 has 14 residues. CDR3 DNA: TGTGCCAGCAGTGATCGCGGGGACACCGGGGAGCTGTTTTTT. It yields the protein CASSDRGDTGELFF.

The table lists this clone with a few counts. V and J are TRBV12-5 and TRBJ1-1; no firm D call. The CDR3 is made up of 14 amino acids. Germline CDR1 reads LGHNT; CDR2 reads FRNRAP. V lost 7 bases and J lost 3, with 15 bases in between. The CDR3 here is CASAPSLRDTEAFF. The CDR3, as DNA: TGTGCTAGTGCCCCCAGTTTGAGGGACACTGAAGCTTTCTTT.

The chain is built from TRBV19 and TRBJ1-2; 8 nucleotides agree with TRBD1. Germline trimming cut 7 bases from V and 5 bases from J; bases unmatched to any gene: 9. CDR1 is LNHDA and CDR2 is SQIVND in the germline V gene (reference sequence). The CDR3 consists of 14 residues. The CDR3 DNA is TGTGCCAGTATTCCGGACAGGGTGGGTTATGGCTACACCTTC. Protein sequence: CASIPDRVGYGYTF.

This sequence joins TRBV5-6 and TRBJ1-1, with D possibly TRBD1 on 5 matching bases. Germline V lookup: CDR1 SGHDT, CDR2 YYEEEE. Deletions cut 1 base from V and 5 bases from J, with 15 bases between. The CDR3 covers 15 residues. The CDR3 spells CASSLMAGGGTEAFF. The CDR3 nucleotides are TGTGCCAGCAGCTTGATGGCCGGGGGTGGGACTGAAGCTTTCTTT.

The chain couples TRBV6-5 to TRBJ1-2; possibly TRBD1 for D (6 bases). The ends were cut back, 8 bases at V and 1 base at J, with 14 bases in the middle. Germline V gene data show CDR1 as MNHEY and CDR2 as SVGAGI. The length of the CDR3 is 14 residues. CDR3 protein: CASGGPGDNYGYTF. CDR3 nucleotides: TGTGCCAGCGGGGGGCCAGGGGATAACTATGGCTACACCTTC.

The chain has TRBV28 and TRBJ2-3; a possible D gene is TRBD2 (6 bases). The V end lost 6 bases, the J end lost 2 bases, and 12 bases lay between the germline ends. The CDR3 extends over 14 amino acids. CDR1 and CDR2 from the germline V gene are MDHEN and SYDVKM. CDR3 in amino acids: CASSPPGATDTQYF. CDR3 DNA sequence: TGTGCCAGCAGCCCCCCGGGAGCCACAGATACGCAGTATTTT.

V usage is TRBV6-1 and J usage is TRBJ1-2; no clear D. Per germline, CDR1 MNHNS and CDR2 SASEGT. The CDR3 consists of 13 residues. The ends were cut back, 1 base at V and 3 bases at J, with 6 bases in the middle. CDR3 DNA sequence: TGTGCCAGCAGTGAAGATCCAGACTATGGCTACACCTTC. Its translation: CASSEDPDYGYTF.

This chain links TRBV27 with TRBJ2-1; D is possibly TRBD2 (6 bases). The V end was cut by 7 bases, the J end by 3 bases, with 13 bases between. Germline assignment: CDR1 MNHEY and CDR2 SMNVEV (reference sequence). CDR3 length: 14 amino acids. This CDR3 is CASTYWRDYNEQFF. CDR3 nucleotides: TGTGCCAGCACCTACTGGAGGGACTACAATGAGCAGTTCTTC.

This chain uses TRBV20-1 with TRBJ1-6, with a weak D call TRBD1 (5 bases). V was shortened by 3 bases and J by 2 bases, with 11 bases between the two germline ends. Germline CDR1 and CDR2: DFQATT and SNEGSKA (reference sequence). CDR3 size: 15 residues. CDR3 in amino acids: CSASPGPPYNSPLHF. For the CDR3, the DNA is TGCAGTGCTAGTCCAGGGCCCCCCTATAATTCACCCCTCCACTTT.

The chain joins TRBV6-2 or TRBV6-3 to TRBJ1-2; D is undetermined. The germline CDR1 and CDR2 sequences are MNHEY and SVGEGT. Trimming cost V 2 bases and J 4 bases, with 20 bases left between them. CDR3 length: 17 residues. CDR3 nucleotide sequence: TGTGCCAGCAGTTACCACGGGTCTATGGGCGGCGCCTATGGCTACACCTTC. Its protein is CASSYHGSMGGAYGYTF.